One and the same sample provided the 14 T cell receptor beta chains below, sequenced in a study of CD8+ T cells in alopecia areata. The treatment here: oral pan-JAK inhibitor, 5-10 mg twice daily. Isolated RNA was reverse transcribed into cDNA used as the sequencing template. Some clones are missing from TCRdb's copy, which holds only in-frame ones; the method was immunoSEQ multiplex PCR. This repertoire shows around 190,000 clones, about 65% found once; its top ten account for roughly 1.3%. Sequenced material: CD4+ T cells sorted from blood, taken around week 50, from a patient treated with tofacitinib. The receptors shown here come from a human donor with alopecia areata.

V is TRBV7-2 and J is TRBJ2-7; possible D gene TRBD1, 6 bases. CDR1 SGHTA and CDR2 FQGNSA come from the germline V gene. Trimming removed 6 bases from V and 0 bases from J, with 15 bases in between. This CDR3 comprises 15 residues. The chain's CDR3 is CASRHKGDNSYEQYF. CDR3 in DNA: TGTGCCAGCAGGCATAAGGGGGACAACTCCTACGAGCAGTACTTC. Filled out from reference TRBV7-2 and TRBJ2-7, the complete variable domain reads GAGVSQSPSNKVTEKGKDVELRCDPISGHTALYWYRQSLGQGLEFLIYFQGNSAPDKSGLPSDRFSAERTGGSVSTLTIQRTQQEDSAVYLCASRHKGDNSYEQYFGPGTRLTVT.

This clone was detected only once. The rearrangement uses TRBV11-2 and TRBJ1-1, with TRBD1 matching over 7 bases. V shed 5 bases, J shed 3 bases, and the junction held 9 bases outside the gene matches. CDR1 and CDR2 from the germline V gene are SGHAT and FQNNGV. This CDR3 comprises 15 residues. CDR3 nucleotides: TGTGCCAGCAGCCCCGGCGGGACAGCTGACACTGAAGCTTTCTTT. Amino acids: CASSPGGTADTEAFF.

The V call is TRBV30, the J call TRBJ1-2; unclear D gene. CDR3 length: 12 amino acids. CDR1 GTSNPN and CDR2 SVGIG come from the germline V gene (reference sequence). V was cut by 4 bases and J by 4 bases, with 10 bases left in between. The CDR3, as DNA: TGTGCCTGGAATGGGGTAGGCTATGGCTACACCTTC. Translating it yields CAWNGVGYGYTF.

The chain links TRBV9 to TRBJ1-1, with D perhaps TRBD1 (6 bases). Germline V gene lookup returns CDR1 SGDLS and CDR2 YYNGEE. This CDR3 has 13 residues. V was clipped by 0 bases and J by 9 bases, with 12 bases between them. This CDR3 reads CASSVAPGAKAFF. CDR3 DNA: TGTGCCAGCAGCGTAGCCCCGGGGGCCAAAGCTTTCTTT.

The rearrangement joins TRBV20-1 to TRBJ1-1; D is undetermined. The CDR3 sequence is 11 residues long. Germline assignment: CDR1 DFQATT and CDR2 SNEGSKA (reference sequence). Trimming took off 6 bases at V and 4 bases at J, with 9 bases between the two ends. The CDR3 is CSAIQPTEAFF. The CDR3 bases are TGCAGTGCCATCCAGCCCACTGAAGCTTTCTTT.

For this clone: Within the sample, other DNA sequences also encode this same CDR3. The gene calls are TRBV10-2 and TRBJ2-7; D unresolved. Between the trimmed V and J ends, which lost 1 base and 5 bases, there was a span of 3 bases. In germline, CDR1 is WSHSY, CDR2 SAAADI. This CDR3 has 11 amino acids. CDR3 protein: CASSELDEQYF. The DNA of the CDR3 is TGCGCCAGCAGTGAGTTGGACGAGCAGTACTTC.

The chain is built from TRBV10-3 and TRBJ2-3; TRBD2 matches at 8 bases. Germline lookup yields CDR1 ENHRY and CDR2 SYGVKD. The length of the CDR3 is 17 residues. After removal of 3 bases from V and 4 bases from J, the junction contained 12 bases not matched to a gene. The DNA of the CDR3 is TGTGCCATCAGTGATAACGTCGGGGGGGCCGGTCCAGATACGCAGTATTTT. Amino acid sequence: CAISDNVGGAGPDTQYF.

The chain carries TRBV7-9 and TRBJ1-6, with D possibly TRBD1 on 5 matching bases. The CDR3 loop spans 14 amino acids. Trimming pared 1 base from V and 7 bases from J, leaving 8 bases between. CDR1 and CDR2 (germline): SEHNR, FQNEAQ (reference sequence). The CDR3 DNA reads TGTGCCAGCAGCTTAGGGGACCCGAATTCACCCCTCCACTTT. Translating gives CASSLGDPNSPLHF. The entire variable domain, with the rest obtained from reference TRBV7-9 and TRBJ1-6, is as follows: DTGVSQNPRHKITKRGQNVTFRCDPISEHNRLYWYRQTLGQGPEFLTYFQNEAQLEKSRLLSDRFSAERPKGSFSTLEIQRTEQGDSAMYLCASSLGDPNSPLHFGNGTRLTVT.

The gene calls are TRBV4-3 and TRBJ1-2; D gene uncertain. The CDR3 spans 14 residues. Germline V gives CDR1 LGHNA, CDR2 YSLEER. Trimming stripped 2 bases from V and 2 bases from J, with 9 bases between. The CDR3 spells CASSQSADNYGYTF. For the CDR3, the DNA is TGCGCCAGCAGCCAATCTGCAGACAACTATGGCTACACCTTC.

This chain links TRBV29-1 with TRBJ1-1, with D hard to call. The CDR3 consists of 12 residues. The germline V gene encodes CDR1 SQVTM and CDR2 ANQGSEA. Trimming left V 6 bases short and J 2 bases short, with 10 bases between. CDR3 loop: CSVAWRNTEAFF. The DNA of the CDR3 is TGCAGCGTGGCATGGAGAAACACTGAAGCTTTCTTT.

The chain joins TRBV9 to TRBJ2-3; D perhaps matches TRBD1 (6 bases). V gave up 0 bases and J gave up 5 bases, with 16 bases separating them. Germline V gene lookup returns CDR1 SGDLS and CDR2 YYNGEE. The CDR3 spans 16 residues. The CDR3 loop is CASSVAGGGWGDTQYF. Written as DNA, the CDR3 is TGTGCCAGCAGCGTAGCTGGTGGGGGCTGGGGAGATACGCAGTATTTT.

The chain joins TRBV18 to TRBJ2-7, with 10 bases matching TRBD1. Looked up from germline, CDR1 is KGHSH and CDR2 is LQKENI. Trimming cost V 3 bases and J 3 bases; bases outside gene matches: 8. The CDR3 loop spans 16 amino acids. The CDR3 here is CASSPPWTGGDYEQYF. The CDR3 DNA reads TGTGCCAGCTCACCTCCCTGGACAGGGGGAGACTACGAGCAGTACTTC.

The CDR3 DNA is TGTGCCAGTGGATCAGGGGGCTATAATTCACCCCTCCACTTT. Amino acids: CASGSGGYNSPLHF. The gene calls are TRBV19 and TRBJ1-6; 7 bases fit TRBD1. The length of the CDR3 is 14 residues. V trimming: 8 bases; J trimming: 3 bases; junction bases outside the gene matches: 4. Per germline, CDR1 LNHDA and CDR2 SQIVND (reference sequence).

This clone was counted between two and nine times. The chain uses TRBV19 and TRBJ2-5; no firm D call. Trimming removed 3 bases at V and 1 base at J, with 9 bases between. Germline loops: CDR1 LNHDA, CDR2 SQIVND (reference sequence). This CDR3 contains 14 residues. The CDR3 DNA is TGTGCCAGTAGTATCCTCGGACCCCAAGAGACCCAGTACTTC. Translation: CASSILGPQETQYF. The whole variable domain, filled in from reference TRBV19 and TRBJ2-5, reads DGGITQSPKYLFRKEGQNVTLSCEQNLNHDAMYWYRQDPGQGLRLIYYSQIVNDFQKGDIAEGYSVSREKKESFPLTVTSAQKNPTAFYLCASSILGPQETQYFGPGTRLLVL.